This T cell receptor beta chain was sequenced for a study of OX40 agonist ivuxolimab in advanced cancers. Overall study context: Patients enrolled in dose escalation were diagnosed with hepatocellular carcinoma, melanoma, renal cell or head and neck cancer.

Findings of the study overall: Antigens targeted by the expanded peripheral T cells were not determined. Researchers report that CD8+ T cells had, on average, more expanded clones than CD4+.

Measured with immunoSEQ multiplex PCR; TCRdb has only the in-frame clones, and not every one. The sample yields 65,000 to 90,000 clones, around nine tenths seen once. A note on this clone: Its antigen is undetermined.

V lost 4 bases and J lost 7; bases outside the gene matches: 9. This CDR3 region has 15 residues. Germline CDR1 and CDR2: LGHNT and FRNRAP. At cycle 4 day 1, cycle 7 day 1, and baseline, blood was sampled. The sample was CD4+ or CD8+ T cells sorted from blood, taken in a trial of the OX40 agonist ivuxolimab. This receptor was taken from an adult with an advanced solid tumor such as melanoma, head and neck, liver or kidney cancer. V and J are TRBV12-5 and TRBJ2-1; 8 bases align to TRBD1. The CDR3, as DNA: TGTGCTAGTGGTTCAAAAGGACAGGGCGGGAATGAGCAGTTCTTC. Translation: CASGSKGQGGNEQFF. The full variable domain, completed using reference TRBV12-5 and TRBJ2-1, is DARVTQTPRHKVTEMGQEVTMRCQPILGHNTVFWYRQTMMQGLELLAYFRNRAPLDDSGMPKDRFSAEMPDATLATLKIQPSEPRDSAVYFCASGSKGQGGNEQFFGPGTRLTVL.